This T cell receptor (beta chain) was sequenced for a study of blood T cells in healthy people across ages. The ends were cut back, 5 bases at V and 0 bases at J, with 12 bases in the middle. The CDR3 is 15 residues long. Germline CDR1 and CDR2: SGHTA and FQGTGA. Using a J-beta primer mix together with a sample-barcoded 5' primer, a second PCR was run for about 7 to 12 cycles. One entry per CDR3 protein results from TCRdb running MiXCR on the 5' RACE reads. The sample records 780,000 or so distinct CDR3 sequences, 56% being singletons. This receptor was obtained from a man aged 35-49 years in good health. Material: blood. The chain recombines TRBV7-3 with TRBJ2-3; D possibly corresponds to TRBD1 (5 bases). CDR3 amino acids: CASSQGVLSTDTQYF. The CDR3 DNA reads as TGTGCCAGCAGCCAAGGGGTCCTTAGCACAGATACGCAGTATTTT.